These 25 T cell receptor beta chains were sequenced from one sample in a study of blood T cell repertoires in COVID-19. Libraries were prepared by immunoSEQ multiplex PCR; TCRdb keeps only in-frame clonotypes and omits some of them. The sample holds approximately 120,000 clones, over 75% seen once. The sequenced sample was peripheral blood. The source of these receptors is an elderly woman with acute or convalescent COVID-19.

The genes are TRBV5-1 and TRBJ1-3, with D possibly matching TRBD1 (5 bases). V lost 4 bases to trimming and J lost 7 bases, with 21 bases between them. CDR1 is SGHRS and CDR2 is YFSETQ in the germline V gene. This CDR3 region has 16 residues. The CDR3 DNA reads TGCGCCAGCAGCCGAGACAGCGCCGTACGTGGGAACACCATATATTTT. This gives the protein CASSRDSAVRGNTIYF.

This clone was detected once. V usage is TRBV5-1 and J usage is TRBJ1-2, with TRBD1 as a possible D gene (6 bases). The germline CDR1 and CDR2 sequences are SGHRS and YFSETQ. Trimming took 4 bases from V and 3 from J, leaving 10 bases between them. The CDR3 runs 13 residues. The CDR3 coding sequence is TGCGCCAGCAGCACACAGGGTGACTATGGCTACACCTTC. Residues: CASSTQGDYGYTF.

The chain couples TRBV7-9 to TRBJ2-6; no clear D gene. V lost 1 base and J 0 bases, leaving 4 bases between the germline ends. The CDR3 covers 15 residues. Germline-derived CDR1 and CDR2 are SEHNR and FQNEAQ (reference sequence). The CDR3 nucleotides are TGTGCCAGCAGCTTAGAGAGCTCTGGGGCCAACGTCCTGACTTTC. Encoded protein: CASSLESSGANVLTF.

The chain has TRBV4-2 and TRBJ2-6, with D possibly TRBD2 on 6 matching bases. In germline, CDR1 is LGHNA, CDR2 YNFKEQ. V was trimmed by 0 bases and J by 4 bases, leaving 10 bases between them. The CDR3 length is 16 residues. The CDR3, as DNA: TGTGCCAGCAGCCAAGATCCGGGGGACGGGGCCAACGTCCTGACTTTC. It encodes CASSQDPGDGANVLTF.

The rearrangement joins TRBV7-8 to TRBJ1-4; 8 positions agree with TRBD1. V lost 5 bases, J lost 5 bases, and 10 bases stayed unmatched. CDR1 and CDR2 (germline): SGHVS, FQNEAQ. The CDR3 spans 16 residues. The CDR3 bases are TGTGCCAGCAGCACCCGGACAGGGTTGGTAAATGAAAAACTGTTTTTT. Translating gives CASSTRTGLVNEKLFF.

The chain combines TRBV5-8 with TRBJ2-7, with D possibly matching TRBD2 (5 bases). CDR1 is SGHTS and CDR2 is YDEGEE in the germline V gene. V dropped 7 bases and J dropped 4 bases, with 12 bases sitting between them. CDR3 length equals 12 residues. CDR3 DNA sequence: TGTGCCAGCGATCGGGGTCCGTACGAGCAGTACGTC. It specifies CASDRGPYEQYV.

The chain uses TRBV11-2 and TRBJ2-5; D is perhaps TRBD2 (5 bases). CDR3 length equals 13 residues. Trimming stripped 5 bases from V and 3 bases from J, with 10 bases between. Germline assignment: CDR1 SGHAT and CDR2 FQNNGV. DNA for the CDR3: TGTGCCAGCAGCCCGGCCGGGGAAGAGACCCAGTACTTC. This sequence encodes CASSPAGEETQYF. The variable domain in full, completed from reference TRBV11-2 and TRBJ2-5, reads EAGVAQSPRYKIIEKRQSVAFWCNPISGHATLYWYQQILGQGPKLLIQFQNNGVVDDSQLPKDRFSAERLKGVDSTLKIQPAKLEDSAVYLCASSPAGEETQYFGPGTRLLVL.

The V gene is TRBV6-5, the J gene TRBJ1-1, with 7 bases matching TRBD1. The CDR3 consists of 15 residues. The junction had 7 bases not matched to a gene; V was cut back by 4 bases and J by 2 bases. Germline CDR1 is MNHEY and CDR2 is SVGAGI. The CDR3 bases are TGTGCCAGCAGTTTGGCAGGGGGGTTCAACACTGAAGCTTTCTTT. The encoded protein is CASSLAGGFNTEAFF.

The chain couples TRBV7-8 to TRBJ2-7; 7 bases are shared with TRBD2. Germline CDR1 is SGHVS and CDR2 is FQNEAQ. The CDR3 is 20 amino acids. The V and J ends lost 5 bases and 0 bases, in that order; junction bases with no gene match: 22. CDR3 bases: TGTGCCAGCAGCCCACAGAAGCGGGGCTATTTTGTAATTCTCTCCTACGAGCAGTACTTC. Translated, it gives CASSPQKRGYFVILSYEQYF. The whole variable domain, remainder taken from reference TRBV7-8 and TRBJ2-7, is GAGVSQSPRYKVAKRGQDVALRCDPISGHVSLFWYQQALGQGPEFLTYFQNEAQLDKSGLPSDRFFAERPEGSVSTLKIQRTQQEDSAVYLCASSPQKRGYFVILSYEQYFGPGTRLTVT.

In its sample, this clone was seen once. The V gene is TRBV7-9, the J gene TRBJ1-3; TRBD1 matches 10 bases. The length of the CDR3 is 16 residues. Germline loops: CDR1 SEHNR, CDR2 FQNEAQ (reference sequence). Germline trimming cut 4 bases from V and 5 bases from J; bases unmatched to any gene: 8. The CDR3 nucleotides read TGTGCCAGCAGCTCCGAGACAGGGGGCAATAGAAACACCATATATTTT. Translated, it gives CASSSETGGNRNTIYF.

This sequence joins TRBV4-1 and TRBJ2-7; weak D call: TRBD2 (6 bases). This CDR3 contains 15 residues. The germline V and J ends were trimmed by 4 bases and 3 bases, with 16 bases remaining between them. The germline gives CDR1 MGHRA, CDR2 YSYEKL. CDR3 residues: CASSLGGGYLYEQYF. CDR3 DNA: TGCGCCAGCAGCCTGGGAGGCGGGTACCTCTACGAGCAGTACTTC.

V usage is TRBV19 and J usage is TRBJ1-5; 11 bases fit TRBD1. After removal of 6 bases from V and 6 bases from J, the junction contained 4 bases not matched to a gene. The CDR3 runs 14 residues. Germline V gene sequence: CDR1 LNHDA, CDR2 SQIVND (reference sequence). The CDR3 loop is CASSGTGGGQPQHF. DNA of the CDR3: TGTGCCAGTAGCGGGACAGGGGGAGGTCAGCCCCAGCATTTT. The entire variable domain, with the rest obtained from reference TRBV19 and TRBJ1-5, is as follows: DGGITQSPKYLFRKEGQNVTLSCEQNLNHDAMYWYRQDPGQGLRLIYYSQIVNDFQKGDIAEGYSVSREKKESFPLTVTSAQKNPTAFYLCASSGTGGGQPQHFGDGTRLSIL.

V is TRBV6-5 and J is TRBJ2-7, with 8 bases lining up with TRBD1. Trimming cost V 2 bases and J 6 bases; bases outside gene matches: 9. There are 15 residues in the CDR3. Per the germline V gene, CDR1 is MNHEY and CDR2 is SVGAGI. The CDR3 sequence is CASSYGPRGLGEQYF. The CDR3 DNA reads as TGTGCCAGCAGTTACGGACCCAGGGGGCTGGGCGAGCAGTACTTC.

In its sample, this clone was seen a few times. The chain couples TRBV7-2 to TRBJ1-2; D ambiguous. CDR1 and CDR2 from the germline V gene are SGHTA and FQGNSA. The CDR3 is made up of 14 amino acids. Trimming cost V 2 bases and J 0 bases, with 7 bases left between them. The CDR3 region has the DNA TGTGCCAGCAGCTTAACCAGATCTAACTATGGCTACACCTTC. It codes for CASSLTRSNYGYTF.

V is TRBV9 and J is TRBJ2-5; no definite D call. This CDR3 is 12 amino acids long. With 2 bases removed from V and 1 base from J, the gap between germline ends came to 3 bases. Per germline, CDR1 SGDLS and CDR2 YYNGEE. The CDR3 here is CASSVGQETQYF. CDR3 nucleotide sequence: TGTGCCAGCAGCGTCGGCCAAGAGACCCAGTACTTC.

This clone was picked up one time. The J gene is TRBJ2-1, the V gene TRBV6-2 or TRBV6-3; weak D call: TRBD1 (6 bases). Trimming stripped 5 bases from V and 3 bases from J, with 20 bases between. Per germline, CDR1 MNHEY and CDR2 SVGEGT. This CDR3 spans 17 amino acids. CDR3 amino acids: CASSIGPRTVNYNEQFF. As DNA, the CDR3 is TGTGCCAGCAGTATAGGACCCAGGACAGTAAACTACAATGAGCAGTTCTTC.

This clone has a handful of counts. This rearrangement joins TRBV9 to TRBJ1-6; the D is unclear. The CDR3 sequence is 14 residues long. Germline CDR1 reads SGDLS; CDR2 reads YYNGEE. Trimming took 4 bases from V and 5 from J, leaving 10 bases between them. The DNA of the CDR3 is TGTGCCAGCAGCCTGAGGGTCGATAATTCACCCCTCCACTTT. This gives the protein CASSLRVDNSPLHF.

The chain combines TRBV10-3 with TRBJ1-2; no reliable D call. The CDR3 length is 14 residues. Germline CDR1 ENHRY, CDR2 SYGVKD. Trimming took 4 bases from V and 4 from J, leaving 13 bases between them. The CDR3 loop is CAISVGEGSYGYTF. For the CDR3, the DNA is TGTGCCATCAGTGTGGGCGAGGGCTCCTATGGCTACACCTTC.

This clone was counted once. The J gene is TRBJ1-2, the V gene TRBV24-1, with D tentatively TRBD1 (5 bases). This CDR3 is 13 amino acids long. CDR1 KGHDR and CDR2 SFDVKD come from the germline V gene. The germline V and J ends were trimmed by 0 bases and 7 bases, with 8 bases remaining between them. This CDR3 reads CATSDLGAVGYTF. The CDR3 nucleotides are TGTGCCACCAGTGATTTGGGGGCGGTTGGCTACACCTTC.

The V call is TRBV7-2, the J call TRBJ2-7, with TRBD2 identical over 8 bases. Unmatched junction bases numbered 6, after V lost 6 bases and J lost 2 bases. Germline values: CDR1 SGHTA, CDR2 FQGNSA. CDR3 length: 14 amino acids. CDR3 loop: CASRKRAGAYEQYF. The CDR3 coding sequence is TGTGCCAGCAGGAAACGAGCGGGGGCCTACGAGCAGTACTTC. The variable domain in full, completed from reference TRBV7-2 and TRBJ2-7, reads GAGVSQSPSNKVTEKGKDVELRCDPISGHTALYWYRQSLGQGLEFLIYFQGNSAPDKSGLPSDRFSAERTGGSVSTLTIQRTQQEDSAVYLCASRKRAGAYEQYFGPGTRLTVT.

The chain has TRBV4-1 and TRBJ2-3, with D possibly TRBD1 on 5 matching bases. CDR3 length equals 16 residues. V lost 4 bases and J 4 bases, leaving 18 bases between the germline ends. CDR1 and CDR2 (germline): MGHRA, YSYEKL. CDR3 coding DNA: TGCGCCAGCAGCCTCCGACAGTCCACCGCCCCAGATACGCAGTATTTT. Amino acids: CASSLRQSTAPDTQYF.

The chain has TRBV29-1 and TRBJ2-2; 9 nucleotides match TRBD1. Trimming at V came to 7 bases and at J to 6 bases, leaving 6 bases not matched to a gene. This CDR3 is built from 13 residues. Looked up from germline, CDR1 is SQVTM and CDR2 is ANQGSEA. The CDR3 loop is CSANRGRAGELFF. DNA for the CDR3: TGCAGCGCGAACAGGGGGCGGGCCGGGGAGCTGTTTTTT.

V and J are TRBV19 and TRBJ1-6; 8 nucleotides align to TRBD1. This CDR3 comprises 18 residues. V lost 5 bases and J lost 7; bases outside the gene matches: 16. Germline V gene sequence: CDR1 LNHDA, CDR2 SQIVND (reference sequence). The CDR3 loop is CASSEGLARTGMNSPLHF. In DNA, the CDR3 is TGTGCCAGTAGTGAGGGGCTGGCCCGGACAGGGATGAATTCACCCCTCCACTTT.

The CDR3, as DNA: TGTGCCAGTAGTATAGATGGCCCGGGCCAAGAGACCCAGTACTTC. The encoded protein is CASSIDGPGQETQYF. V and J are TRBV19 and TRBJ2-5, with unresolved D. Per the germline V gene, CDR1 is LNHDA and CDR2 is SQIVND (reference sequence). The CDR3 has 15 amino acids. The V and J ends lost 0 bases and 1 base respectively, with 9 bases between them.

V and J are TRBV4-2 and TRBJ2-7; TRBD2 matches 13 bases. The germline CDR1 and CDR2 sequences are LGHNA and YNFKEQ. Trimming removed 4 bases from V and 5 bases from J; junction bases left unmatched: 2. This CDR3 contains 14 residues. In nucleotides, the CDR3 is TGTGCCAGCAGCCGGACTAGCGGGGGAGACGAGCAGTACTTC. It specifies CASSRTSGGDEQYF.